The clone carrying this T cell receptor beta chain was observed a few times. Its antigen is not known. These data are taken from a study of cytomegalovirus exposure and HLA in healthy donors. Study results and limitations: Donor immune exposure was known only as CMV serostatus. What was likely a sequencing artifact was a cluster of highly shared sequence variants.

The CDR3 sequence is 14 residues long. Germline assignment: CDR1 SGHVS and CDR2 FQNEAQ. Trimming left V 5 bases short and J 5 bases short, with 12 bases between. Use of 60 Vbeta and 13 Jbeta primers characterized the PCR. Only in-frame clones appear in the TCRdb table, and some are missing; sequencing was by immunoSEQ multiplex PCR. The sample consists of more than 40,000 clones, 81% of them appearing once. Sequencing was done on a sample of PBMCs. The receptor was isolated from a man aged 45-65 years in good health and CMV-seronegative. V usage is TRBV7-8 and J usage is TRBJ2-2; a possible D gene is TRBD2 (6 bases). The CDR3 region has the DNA TGTGCCAGCAGCCCCGCCCGGGGGACCGGGGAGCTGTTTTTT. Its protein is CASSPARGTGELFF.